This T cell receptor (beta chain) emerged from a study of technical replicates of blood from a few donors. This CDR3 spans 14 amino acids. V was pared by 3 bases and J by 1 base, with 6 bases between. Germline CDR1 is SSHAT and CDR2 is FNYEAQ (reference sequence). This clone turned up a few times. Sequenced by immunoSEQ multiplex PCR; TCRdb stores in-frame clones only, minus some. Of some 77,000 clones detected, approximately 86% appear once; the ten largest clones hold around 5%. The chain links TRBV7-7 to TRBJ2-2; D ambiguous. The source material was PBMCs. This sequence was found in a human donor in good health. Some clones in this sample may be carry-over from other donors' samples. The chain's CDR3 is CASSLSVNTGELFF. The CDR3 DNA reads as TGTGCCAGCAGCTTGTCAGTGAACACCGGGGAGCTGTTTTTT.